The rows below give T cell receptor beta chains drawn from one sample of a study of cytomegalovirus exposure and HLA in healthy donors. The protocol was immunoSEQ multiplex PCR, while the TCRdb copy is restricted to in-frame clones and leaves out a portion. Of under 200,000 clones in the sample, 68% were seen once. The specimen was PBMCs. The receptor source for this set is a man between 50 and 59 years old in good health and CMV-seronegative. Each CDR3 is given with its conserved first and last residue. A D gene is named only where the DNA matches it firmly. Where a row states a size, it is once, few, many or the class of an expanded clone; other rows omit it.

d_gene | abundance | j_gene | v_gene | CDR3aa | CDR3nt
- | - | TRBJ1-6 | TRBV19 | CASTYSYNSPLHF | TGTGCCAGTACCTACTCCTATAATTCACCCCTCCACTTT
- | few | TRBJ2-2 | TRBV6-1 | CASSEAAAGELFF | TGTGCCAGCAGTGAAGCGGCGGCCGGGGAGCTGTTTTTT
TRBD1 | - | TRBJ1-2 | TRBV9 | CASSVGPGTDANYGYTF | TGTGCCAGCAGCGTAGGACCCGGGACAGATGCTAACTATGGCTACACCTTC
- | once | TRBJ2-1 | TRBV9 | CASSPRGITYNEQFF | TGTGCCAGCAGCCCAAGAGGAATTACGTACAATGAGCAGTTCTTC
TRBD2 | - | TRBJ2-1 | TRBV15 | CATSPWTSGGYNEQFF | TGTGCCACCAGCCCCTGGACTAGCGGGGGGTACAATGAGCAGTTCTTC
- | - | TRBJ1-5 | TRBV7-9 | CASSSGGNQPQHF | TGTGCCAGCAGCTCCGGGGGCAATCAGCCCCAGCATTTT
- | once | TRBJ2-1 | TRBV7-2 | CASSSSSDEQFF | TGTGCCAGCAGCTCTAGCTCGGATGAGCAGTTCTTC
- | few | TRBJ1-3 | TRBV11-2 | CASSLGPPSSGNTIYF | TGTGCCAGCAGCTTAGGTCCACCGAGCTCTGGAAACACCATATATTTT
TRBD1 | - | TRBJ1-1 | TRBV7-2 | CASSLVLGTGKGDTEAFF | TGTGCCAGCAGCTTAGTTTTAGGGACAGGGAAGGGGGACACTGAAGCTTTCTTT
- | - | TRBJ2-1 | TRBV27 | CASSEYLTYNEQFF | TGTGCCAGCAGTGAGTACTTAACCTACAATGAGCAGTTCTTC
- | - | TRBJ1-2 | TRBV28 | CASSPRRDSYGYTF | TGTGCCAGCAGCCCTAGAAGGGACTCCTATGGCTACACCTTC
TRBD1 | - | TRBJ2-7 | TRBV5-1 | CASSWTGGEQYF | TGCGCCAGCAGCTGGACAGGGGGCGAGCAGTACTTC
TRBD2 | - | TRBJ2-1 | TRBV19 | CASSTSGGFNEQFF | TGTGCCAGCTCTACTAGCGGGGGTTTCAATGAGCAGTTCTTC
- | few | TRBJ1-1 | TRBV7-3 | CASSSPGLGAFF | TGTGCCAGCAGCTCCCCCGGTCTTGGAGCTTTCTTT
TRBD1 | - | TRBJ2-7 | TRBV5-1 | CASSLARTGVSYEQYF | TGCGCCAGCAGCTTGGCAAGAACAGGGGTTTCCTACGAGCAGTACTTC
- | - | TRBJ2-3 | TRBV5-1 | CASTWGVLTTSTDTQYF | TGCGCCAGCACCTGGGGCGTACTGACCACTAGCACAGATACGCAGTATTTT
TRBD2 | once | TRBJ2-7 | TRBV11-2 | CASSSRTSLAGGPPNEQYF | TGTGCCAGCAGCTCACGTACCTCACTAGCGGGGGGCCCTCCTAACGAGCAGTACTTC
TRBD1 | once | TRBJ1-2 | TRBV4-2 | CASSQRLGQGDYGYTF | TGTGCCAGCAGCCAAAGGCTGGGACAGGGGGATTATGGCTACACCTTC
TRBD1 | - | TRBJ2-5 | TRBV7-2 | CASRITGGKGQETQYF | TGTGCCAGCAGGATCACAGGGGGTAAAGGCCAAGAGACCCAGTACTTC
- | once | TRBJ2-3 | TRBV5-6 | CASSPRSTSDTQYF | TGTGCCAGCAGCCCCCGGTCAACGTCAGATACGCAGTATTTT
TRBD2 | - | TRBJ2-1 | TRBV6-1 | CASRRGGLNNEQFF | TGTGCCAGCAGGCGGGGGGGGTTGAACAATGAGCAGTTCTTC
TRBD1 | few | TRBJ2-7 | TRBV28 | CASSFVGTGSYEQYF | TGTGCCAGCAGTTTCGTCGGGACAGGGTCCTACGAGCAGTACTTC
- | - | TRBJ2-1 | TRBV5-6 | CASSWVEGAGGYNEQFF | TGTGCCAGCAGCTGGGTAGAAGGGGCAGGTGGGTACAATGAGCAGTTCTTC
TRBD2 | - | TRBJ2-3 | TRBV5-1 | CASSLASGGITDTQYF | TGCGCCAGCAGCTTGGCCAGCGGGGGGATCACAGATACGCAGTATTTT
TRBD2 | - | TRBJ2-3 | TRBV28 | CASSSLRLAGTDTQYF | TGTGCCAGCAGTTCCCTTCGACTAGCGGGGACAGATACGCAGTATTTT
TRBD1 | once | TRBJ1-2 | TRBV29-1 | CSAGQEYYGYTF | TGCAGCGCGGGACAGGAATACTATGGCTACACCTTC
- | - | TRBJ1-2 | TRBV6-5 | CASSYSDRSSYGYTF | TGTGCCAGCAGTTACTCCGACAGAAGCAGTTATGGCTACACCTTC
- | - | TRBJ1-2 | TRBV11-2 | CASSLGPSQGYGYTF | TGTGCCAGCAGCTTAGGGCCCAGCCAGGGCTATGGCTACACCTTC